Below are 5 T cell receptor beta chains sequenced from a single sample in a study of blood T cell repertoires in COVID-19. Here immunoSEQ multiplex PCR was the method, and the copy in TCRdb shows in-frame clones only, minus some. The sample has about 180,000 clones, approximately 87% seen once. The sample was peripheral blood. These receptor sequences come from a man in his forties or fifties with active or convalescent COVID-19.

The chain is built from TRBV7-2 and TRBJ2-7; TRBD1 might be the D (6 bases). The germline gives CDR1 SGHTA, CDR2 FQGNSA. Trimming removed 5 bases from V and 3 bases from J, with 14 bases in between. This CDR3 has 14 amino acids. The CDR3 region is CASSLGDTDYEQYF. CDR3 coding DNA: TGTGCCAGCAGCCTGGGGGACACAGACTACGAGCAGTACTTC.

This clone was found once. The rearrangement links TRBV6-2 or TRBV6-3 to TRBJ2-5; TRBD2 matches 10 bases. Germline V gene data show CDR1 as MNHEY and CDR2 as SVGEGT. CDR3 size: 16 residues. V was clipped by 2 bases and J by 4 bases; unmatched bases: 7. The CDR3: CASSYKVAGGGETQYF. The DNA for the CDR3 is TGTGCCAGCAGTTACAAGGTAGCGGGGGGTGGAGAGACCCAGTACTTC.

This clone has a handful of counts. This sequence joins TRBV5-4 and TRBJ1-1, with D possibly matching TRBD1 (5 bases). CDR3 size: 15 residues. Germline V gives CDR1 SGHNT, CDR2 YYREEE (reference sequence). Trimming left V 5 bases short and J 2 bases short, with 16 bases between. For the CDR3, the DNA is TGTGCCAGCAGTAGGATAGACAGATCTAACACTGAAGCTTTCTTT. As protein: CASSRIDRSNTEAFF.

The chain combines TRBV18 with TRBJ2-3; the match to TRBD2 covers 11 bases. This CDR3 has 16 amino acids. Germline V gene sequence: CDR1 KGHSH, CDR2 LQKENI. J was trimmed by 6 bases and V by 0 bases; bases with no gene match: 5. The CDR3 nucleotides are TGTGCCAGCTCACCACCGGGACTAGCGGCTGGGGATACGCAGTATTTT. Its translation: CASSPPGLAAGDTQYF.

The count of this clone is one. CDR3: CASSPNRLTNYGYTF. In nucleotides, the CDR3 is TGTGCCAGCAGTCCAAACAGGCTAACTAACTATGGCTACACCTTC. This chain uses TRBV2 with TRBJ1-2; D is perhaps TRBD1 (5 bases). V was clipped by 5 bases and J by 0 bases, with 13 bases between them. Germline lookup yields CDR1 SNHLY and CDR2 FYNNEI. The CDR3 totals 15 residues.